A single sample gave rise to the 8 T cell receptor beta chains below, sequenced in a study of Ad26.COV2.S vaccination and SARS-CoV-2 variants. Treatment defined: about 20 received Ad26.COV2.S at low or high dose, single or two shots; about 5 received placebo; per-sample allocation not given. Samples were taken on day 63 after the first vaccine or placebo injection. The protocol was immunoSEQ multiplex PCR, while the TCRdb copy is restricted to in-frame clones and leaves out a portion. The sample carries 400,000 to 450,000 clones, 90% recorded once. The sequenced sample was peripheral blood, obtained in a trial of Ad26.COV2.S vaccine versus placebo. All receptors derive from a person between 18 and 60 years old who received the Ad26.COV2.S COVID-19 vaccine or a placebo.

The CDR3: CASSILGRVPTEAFF. CDR3 sequence (DNA): TGTGCCAGTAGTATCTTAGGCAGGGTCCCCACTGAAGCTTTCTTT. This chain joins TRBV19 and TRBJ1-1; weak D call: TRBD1 (5 bases). This CDR3 region has 15 residues. V lost 3 bases to trimming and J lost 4 bases, with 15 bases between them. Germline V gene data show CDR1 as LNHDA and CDR2 as SQIVND (reference sequence).

The chain joins TRBV5-4 to TRBJ2-5; D gene ambiguous. The V gene lost 2 bases and the J gene lost 0 bases, with 8 bases spanning the gap. This CDR3 has 14 residues. Germline V gene sequence: CDR1 SGHNT, CDR2 YYREEE (reference sequence). This chain's CDR3 is CASSFGDNQETQYF. The CDR3 nucleotides are TGTGCCAGCAGCTTCGGCGACAACCAAGAGACCCAGTACTTC.

This clone has a single count. The rearrangement links TRBV6-1 to TRBJ1-5, with a weak D call TRBD1 (5 bases). Germline V gives CDR1 MNHNS, CDR2 SASEGT. The CDR3 length is 16 residues. V shed 0 bases and J shed 0 bases, with 9 bases lying between them. The CDR3 loop is CASSEARGYSNQPQHF. CDR3 sequence (DNA): TGTGCCAGCAGTGAAGCGCGGGGGTATAGCAATCAGCCCCAGCATTTT.

The J gene is TRBJ2-7, the V gene TRBV29-1; the D gene is possibly TRBD1 (6 bases). Between the trimmed V and J ends, which lost 6 bases and 5 bases, there was a span of 14 bases. Germline CDR1 SQVTM, CDR2 ANQGSEA. This CDR3 contains 12 residues. The chain's CDR3 is CSVRGRGDEQYF. CDR3 DNA sequence: TGCAGCGTCAGGGGCAGGGGAGACGAGCAGTACTTC.

The rearrangement links TRBV5-6 to TRBJ2-5, with TRBD2 matching over 12 bases. Germline V lookup: CDR1 SGHDT, CDR2 YYEEEE. There are 19 residues in the CDR3. The V segment lost 1 base and the J segment 5 bases; nucleotides outside the gene matches: 15. The CDR3 DNA reads as TGTGCCAGCAGCTTGACGAAAACTAGCGGGAGGTCAGGTGGGGAGACCCAGTACTTC. Its translation: CASSLTKTSGRSGGETQYF.

The chain joins TRBV19 to TRBJ2-5; D uncertain. The CDR3 is made up of 13 amino acids. Germline V gene data show CDR1 as LNHDA and CDR2 as SQIVND (reference sequence). The V and J ends lost 5 bases and 1 base respectively, with 8 bases between them. In DNA, the CDR3 is TGTGCCAGTAGTCTAAGCGTCCAAGAGACCCAGTACTTC. Translation gives CASSLSVQETQYF.

The gene calls are TRBV3-1 (or the pseudogene TRBV3-2) and TRBJ1-2; D is ambiguous. Per germline, CDR1 LGHDT and CDR2 YNNKEL (reference sequence). CDR3 length: 15 amino acids. V lost 0 bases, J lost 2 bases, and 10 bases lay in between. The CDR3 sequence is CASSQDLVGNYGYTF. The CDR3 DNA reads TGTGCCAGCAGCCAAGATCTGGTAGGGAACTATGGCTACACCTTC.

This clone was seen just once. The chain is built from TRBV4-3 and TRBJ2-3, with 11 bases identical to TRBD2. This CDR3 comprises 17 residues. The trim removed 2 bases at V and 12 bases at J, leaving 16 bases unmatched. Germline lookup yields CDR1 LGHNA and CDR2 YSLEER. CDR3 sequence (DNA): TGCGCCAGCAGCCAATCATACCGGTTCCTAGCGGGAGGTCACCAGTATTTT. It yields the protein CASSQSYRFLAGGHQYF.